Listed here are 27 T cell receptor beta chains from one sample, sequenced in a study of shared clonotypes between healthy human individuals. Only in-frame clones appear in the TCRdb table, and some are missing; sequencing was by immunoSEQ multiplex PCR. The top ten hold roughly 0.36% of the sample, which has more than 1,200,000 clones, approximately 98.5% seen once. The source material was naive CD4+ T cells sorted from blood. Described subset: CD45RA+ positively selected. These receptor sequences come from a man aged 30 to 39 in good health.

V gene TRBV6-1 combines with J gene TRBJ1-1, with a weak D call TRBD1 (6 bases). The CDR3 loop spans 13 amino acids. Trimming stripped 5 bases from V and 0 bases from J, with 7 bases between. CDR1 and CDR2 from the germline V gene are MNHNS and SASEGT. The CDR3 bases are TGTGCCAGCAGTACAGGGTTGAACACTGAAGCTTTCTTT. Translation gives CASSTGLNTEAFF.

This clone appeared once. The chain uses TRBV28 and TRBJ1-1; D is perhaps TRBD1 (5 bases). Trimming shortened V by 6 bases and J by 5 bases, and 19 bases separated the two germline ends. The germline gives CDR1 MDHEN, CDR2 SYDVKM. The CDR3 consists of 15 residues. CDR3 in amino acids: CASRGWGRERTEAFF. In DNA form, the CDR3 reads TGTGCCAGCAGGGGGTGGGGCAGGGAGAGGACTGAAGCTTTCTTT.

V and J are TRBV9 and TRBJ1-2; 9 nucleotides align to TRBD1. The V gene's germline CDR1 is SGDLS and CDR2 YYNGEE. The CDR3 covers 16 residues. V gave up 0 bases and J gave up 4 bases; unmatched junction bases: 7. This CDR3 reads CASSVVPDRGSYGYTF. For the CDR3, the DNA is TGTGCCAGCAGCGTAGTCCCCGACAGGGGGAGCTATGGCTACACCTTC.

The CDR3 here is CASTILAGPRTEQFF. The CDR3 nucleotides read TGTGCCAGCACCATACTAGCGGGCCCGCGAACCGAGCAGTTCTTC. The chain recombines TRBV6-6 with TRBJ2-1, with 9 bases aligning to TRBD2. V lost 7 bases to trimming and J lost 10 bases; unmatched junction nucleotides: 14. The CDR3 is 15 amino acids. Germline CDR1 is MNHNY and CDR2 is SVGAGI (reference sequence).

This chain uses TRBV6-5 with TRBJ1-3, with TRBD1 matching 7 bases. V dropped 6 bases and J dropped 4; count of bases not matched to a gene: 9. Germline CDR1 is MNHEY and CDR2 is SVGAGI. This CDR3 comprises 15 residues. The CDR3 sequence: CASSAWETGGNTIYF. CDR3 in DNA: TGTGCCAGCAGCGCTTGGGAGACAGGGGGAAACACCATATATTTT.

The chain is built from TRBV7-2 and TRBJ2-3, with D maybe TRBD2 (5 bases). There are 16 residues in the CDR3. Per germline, CDR1 SGHTA and CDR2 FQGNSA. The V end lost 1 base, the J end lost 6 bases, and 17 bases lay between the germline ends. The CDR3 protein is CASSLEGALRRDTQYF. CDR3 in DNA: TGTGCCAGCAGCTTAGAGGGAGCCCTACGACGTGATACGCAGTATTTT.

The genes are TRBV5-1 and TRBJ1-2, with 9 bases that match TRBD1. V lost 4 bases, J lost 1 base, and 5 bases stayed unmatched. Germline assignment: CDR1 SGHRS and CDR2 YFSETQ. The CDR3 sequence is 15 residues long. The CDR3 nucleotides are TGCGCCAGCAGCCCGGGACAGGGAATTAACTATGGCTACACCTTC. It translates to CASSPGQGINYGYTF.

At least ten counts were recorded for this clone. The identical CDR3 is also encoded by other nucleotide sequences in the sample. V and J are TRBV2 and TRBJ1-2; perhaps TRBD1 as D (6 bases). Germline V CDR1 and CDR2: SNHLY, FYNNEI. This CDR3 has 14 residues. V was shortened by 3 bases and J by 2 bases, with 10 bases between the two germline ends. The CDR3 is CASSDLGGNYGYTF. For the CDR3, the DNA is TGTGCCAGCAGTGATCTGGGGGGCAACTATGGCTACACCTTC.

The rearrangement joins TRBV19 to TRBJ2-1, with D perhaps TRBD2 (6 bases). CDR3 length: 16 residues. The V and J ends lost 3 bases and 4 bases respectively, with 16 bases between them. The germline V gene has CDR1 LNHDA and CDR2 SQIVND (reference sequence). The CDR3 region has the DNA TGTGCCAGTAGTATGAGGGGTAGCGGTCTGTACAATGAGCAGTTCTTC. This translates into CASSMRGSGLYNEQFF.

The chain links TRBV9 to TRBJ1-5, with 7 bases identical to TRBD1. V was clipped by 3 bases and J by 3 bases; unmatched bases: 3. This CDR3 contains 14 residues. CDR1 is SGDLS and CDR2 is YYNGEE in the germline V gene. DNA for the CDR3: TGTGCCAGCAGCGCGACAGGGTTCAATCAGCCCCAGCATTTT. It is translated as CASSATGFNQPQHF.

This chain joins TRBV9 and TRBJ2-2; D remains unclear. The V end lost 4 bases, the J end lost 7 bases, and 17 bases lay between the germline ends. CDR1 and CDR2 from the germline V gene are SGDLS and YYNGEE. This CDR3 is 15 amino acids long. In nucleotides, the CDR3 is TGTGCCAGCAGCCCCAAATTCGTAGTGGGCGGGGAGCTGTTTTTT. Its protein product is CASSPKFVVGGELFF. Filled out from reference TRBV9 and TRBJ2-2, the complete variable domain reads DSGVTQTPKHLITATGQRVTLRCSPRSGDLSVYWYQQSLDQGLQFLIQYYNGEERAKGNILERFSAQQFPDLHSELNLSSLELGDSALYFCASSPKFVVGGELFFGEGSRLTVL.

The CDR3 sequence is CASSLGQGVSPEAFF. DNA of the CDR3: TGTGCCAGCAGCTTAGGTCAGGGCGTCTCCCCTGAAGCTTTCTTT. The chain joins TRBV7-9 to TRBJ1-1; tentative D call: TRBD1 (5 bases). The length of the CDR3 is 15 residues. V was clipped by 1 base and J by 6 bases, with 15 bases between them. CDR1 is SEHNR and CDR2 is FQNEAQ in the germline V gene (reference sequence).

This clone was observed a single time. The chain recombines TRBV19 with TRBJ2-1, with D perhaps matching TRBD2 (6 bases). Germline V gene data show CDR1 as LNHDA and CDR2 as SQIVND (reference sequence). V lost 6 bases and J lost 4, with 19 bases in between. This CDR3 contains 16 residues. The CDR3 protein is CASREGGGTSYNEQFF. CDR3 DNA: TGTGCCAGTAGAGAGGGAGGCGGGACTTCATACAATGAGCAGTTCTTC.

The chain uses TRBV11-2 and TRBJ2-2, with 7 bases aligning to TRBD1. V was pared by 5 bases and J by 2 bases, with 8 bases of the junction left unmatched. The CDR3 is made up of 16 amino acids. The germline gives CDR1 SGHAT, CDR2 FQNNGV. The CDR3 nucleotides are TGTGCCAGCAGCGATTCAGGGGGTCCCAACACCGGGGAGCTGTTTTTT. This encodes CASSDSGGPNTGELFF.

As regards this clone: Other DNA sequences in this specimen translate into the identical CDR3. This chain links TRBV5-1 with TRBJ2-5; no clear D. From germline, CDR1 is SGHRS and CDR2 YFSETQ. This CDR3 contains 14 residues. V shed 0 bases and J shed 4 bases, with 10 bases lying between them. The CDR3 DNA sequence: TGCGCCAGCAGCTTGGTTCCCGGCGGAGAGACCCAGTACTTC. This encodes CASSLVPGGETQYF.

The chain is built from TRBV6-1 and TRBJ2-7; maybe TRBD2 (5 bases). CDR3 length: 15 amino acids. CDR1 MNHNS and CDR2 SASEGT come from the germline V gene. V was clipped by 7 bases and J by 3 bases, with 19 bases between them. CDR3 residues: CASTRRGPENYEQYF. CDR3 nucleotides: TGTGCCAGCACCCGCCGAGGGCCTGAGAACTACGAGCAGTACTTC.

The V call is TRBV5-4, the J call TRBJ2-5; D call uncertain. Between the trimmed V and J ends, which lost 0 bases and 6 bases, there was a span of 6 bases. The CDR3 has 12 amino acids. Germline CDR1 reads SGHNT; CDR2 reads YYREEE (reference sequence). This CDR3 is CASSLDSQTQYF. The CDR3 nucleotides read TGTGCCAGCAGCTTGGACAGCCAGACCCAGTACTTC.

CDR3 loop: CASSLLQAADTQYF. CDR3 bases: TGCGCCAGCAGCCTGTTGCAAGCCGCAGATACGCAGTATTTT. V gene TRBV5-1 combines with J gene TRBJ2-3; D remains unclear. Germline CDR1 reads SGHRS; CDR2 reads YFSETQ. Trimming shortened V by 4 bases and J by 4 bases, and 13 bases separated the two germline ends. This CDR3 contains 14 residues. Drawing the rest from reference TRBV5-1 and TRBJ2-3, the complete variable domain is KAGVTQTPRYLIKTRGQQVTLSCSPISGHRSVSWYQQTPGQGLQFLFEYFSETQRNKGNFPGRFSGRQFSNSRSEMNVSTLELGDSALYLCASSLLQAADTQYFGPGTRLTVL.

The chain carries TRBV9 and TRBJ2-2; D not resolved. V lost 3 bases and J 0 bases, leaving 12 bases between the germline ends. The germline V gene encodes CDR1 SGDLS and CDR2 YYNGEE. The CDR3 sequence is 16 residues long. The CDR3 nucleotides read TGTGCCAGCAGCGCGACGCTACATTCGAACACCGGGGAGCTGTTTTTT. Its translation: CASSATLHSNTGELFF. The variable domain in full, with the rest retrieved from reference TRBV9 and TRBJ2-2, is DSGVTQTPKHLITATGQRVTLRCSPRSGDLSVYWYQQSLDQGLQFLIQYYNGEERAKGNILERFSAQQFPDLHSELNLSSLELGDSALYFCASSATLHSNTGELFFGEGSRLTVL.

The chain combines TRBV28 with TRBJ2-7; a weak D match, TRBD1 (6 bases). V was pared by 6 bases and J by 7 bases, with 22 bases between. The CDR3 runs 15 residues. Germline V gene data show CDR1 as MDHEN and CDR2 as SYDVKM. The CDR3 nucleotides read TGTGCCAGCAGCCTCCATCGGTCAGGGGCTGAGGAGCAGTACTTC. Its translation is CASSLHRSGAEEQYF.

This chain connects TRBV5-6 to TRBJ2-7, with D possibly matching TRBD1 (6 bases). The CDR3 contains 15 residues. The germline CDR1 and CDR2 sequences are SGHDT and YYEEEE. V gave up 4 bases and J gave up 2 bases, with 16 bases separating them. DNA for the CDR3: TGTGCCAGCAGCCGAGACAGACAGGCACCCTACGAGCAGTACTTC. It specifies CASSRDRQAPYEQYF.

The chain uses TRBV6-1 and TRBJ2-7; 7 nucleotides agree with TRBD2. With V trimmed by 1 base and J by 4 bases, 4 bases remained unmatched. Germline loops: CDR1 MNHNS, CDR2 SASEGT. The CDR3 length is 14 residues. As DNA, the CDR3 is TGTGCCAGCAGTGAAGGGGGGAGGGTGTACGAGCAGTACTTC. It is translated as CASSEGGRVYEQYF.

The genes are TRBV7-6 and TRBJ2-5; D may correspond to TRBD1 or TRBD2 (5 bases each). Germline V gives CDR1 SGHVS, CDR2 FNYEAQ. The V and J ends lost 0 bases and 7 bases respectively, with 15 bases between them. The CDR3 is made up of 15 amino acids. CDR3 coding DNA: TGTGCCAGCAGCTTAGCGCAGGGCTTAGGGAGGACCCAGTACTTC. As protein: CASSLAQGLGRTQYF.

The chain carries TRBV18 and TRBJ1-4; D possibly corresponds to TRBD1 (5 bases). The CDR3 spans 17 residues. Germline CDR1 KGHSH, CDR2 LQKENI. V gave up 2 bases and J gave up 13 bases, with 26 bases separating them. The DNA of the CDR3 is TGTGCCAGCTCACCAGGTAGAGGGACTCCCCGGACCGATGGACTGTTTTTT. Amino acid sequence: CASSPGRGTPRTDGLFF.

The chain links TRBV5-1 to TRBJ1-4, with 7 bases identical to TRBD1. After removal of 3 bases from V and 3 bases from J, the junction contained 2 bases not matched to a gene. The CDR3 totals 14 residues. Germline V gives CDR1 SGHRS, CDR2 YFSETQ. The CDR3 spells CASSSTGANEKLFF. DNA of the CDR3: TGCGCCAGCAGCTCCACAGGGGCTAATGAAAAACTGTTTTTT.

This CDR3 reads CASSVSELYEQYF. CDR3 sequence (DNA): TGTGCCAGCAGCGTAAGTGAGTTATACGAGCAGTACTTC. J is TRBJ2-7 and V is TRBV9; the D is unclear. Germline V CDR1 and CDR2: SGDLS, YYNGEE. Trimming took off 1 base at V and 4 bases at J, with 9 bases between the two ends. The CDR3 has 13 amino acids.

The chain uses TRBV7-8 and TRBJ2-2; D not resolved. The CDR3 covers 16 residues. The V gene lost 3 bases and the J gene lost 0 bases, with 11 bases spanning the gap. Germline-derived CDR1 and CDR2 are SGHVS and FQNEAQ. The CDR3 DNA sequence: TGTGCCAGCAGCTTCGATCCTCTAGCGAACACCGGGGAGCTGTTTTTT. Amino acid sequence: CASSFDPLANTGELFF.